This T cell receptor (beta chain) was documented in a study of cytomegalovirus exposure and HLA in healthy donors. This clone was counted between two and nine times. CDR1 is MDHEN, CDR2 SYDVKM, per germline. The CDR3 is 14 amino acids. V was clipped by 1 base and J by 4 bases; unmatched bases: 3. The PCR ran on 60 Vbeta and 13 Jbeta primers. Generated by immunoSEQ multiplex PCR, the TCRdb table keeps only in-frame clones and is missing some. This table holds tens of thousands of clones, 79% found once. The chain joins TRBV28 to TRBJ1-2; 7 nucleotides align to TRBD1. The receptor was derived from a man aged 25 to 45 in good health and CMV-seronegative. Sequencing used PBMCs. The CDR3 DNA sequence: TGTGCCAGCAGTTTATCGGGACAGATCTATGGCTACACCTTC. Residues: CASSLSGQIYGYTF.